This T cell receptor beta chain was captured in a study of T cell responses to AZD1222 COVID-19 vaccine. V gave up 0 bases and J gave up 0 bases, with 11 bases separating them. Germline V lookup: CDR1 LGHNA, CDR2 YNFKEQ. The CDR3 runs to 16 residues. As concerns this clone: Its target is unknown.

This table comes from immunoSEQ multiplex PCR, and its TCRdb copy is limited to in-frame clones, with some not included. The table records 25,000 to 35,000 clones, about nine tenths of them present only once. Whole-study findings and limits: Dominant CD4 TCR responses targeted spike regions 160-218 and 743-854. It should be noted that donors were predominantly white British and more often female, and clonal diversity was possibly underestimated. Following two doses of AZD1222, Spike-specific TCR breadth and depth rose.

The chain employs TRBV4-2 and TRBJ1-1, with D hard to call. The sequence derives from an adult in good health. Sequences were derived from peripheral blood, sampled on day 0 of AZD1222 vaccination. The CDR3 DNA reads as TGTGCCAGCAGCCAAGATAGGGCAGGTTTGAACACTGAAGCTTTCTTT. Protein sequence: CASSQDRAGLNTEAFF.